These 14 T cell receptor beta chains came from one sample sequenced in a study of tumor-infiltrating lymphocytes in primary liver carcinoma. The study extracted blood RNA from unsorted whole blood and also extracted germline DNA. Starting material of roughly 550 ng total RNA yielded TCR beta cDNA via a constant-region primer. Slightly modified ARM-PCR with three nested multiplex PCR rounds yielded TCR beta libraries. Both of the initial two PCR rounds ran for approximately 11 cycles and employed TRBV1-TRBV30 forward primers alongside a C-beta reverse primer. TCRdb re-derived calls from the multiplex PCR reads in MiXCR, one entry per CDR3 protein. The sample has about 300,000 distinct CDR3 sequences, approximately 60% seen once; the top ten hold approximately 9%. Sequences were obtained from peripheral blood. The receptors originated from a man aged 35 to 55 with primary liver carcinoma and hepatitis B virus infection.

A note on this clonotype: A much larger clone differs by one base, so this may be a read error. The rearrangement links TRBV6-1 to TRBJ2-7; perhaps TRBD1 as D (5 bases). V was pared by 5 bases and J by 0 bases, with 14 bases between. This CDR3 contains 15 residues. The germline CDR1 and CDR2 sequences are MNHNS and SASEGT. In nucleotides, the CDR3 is TGTGCCAGCAGTAAAGTAACAGGTCTCTCCTACGAGCAGTACTTC. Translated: CASSKVTGLSYEQYF.

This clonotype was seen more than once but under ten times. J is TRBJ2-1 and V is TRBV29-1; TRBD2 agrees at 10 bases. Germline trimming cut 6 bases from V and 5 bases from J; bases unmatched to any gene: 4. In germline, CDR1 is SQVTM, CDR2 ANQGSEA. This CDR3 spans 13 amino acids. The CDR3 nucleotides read TGCAGCGTCCAAGCGGGAGGGAACAATGAGCAGTTCTTC. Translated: CSVQAGGNNEQFF.

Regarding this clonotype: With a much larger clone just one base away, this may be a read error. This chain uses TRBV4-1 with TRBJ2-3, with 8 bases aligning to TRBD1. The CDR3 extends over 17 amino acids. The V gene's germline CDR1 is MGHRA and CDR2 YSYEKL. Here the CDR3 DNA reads TGCGCCAGCAGCCAAAAGTTACAGGGGGATAGCTCAGATACGCACTATTTT. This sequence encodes CASSQKLQGDSSDTHYF.

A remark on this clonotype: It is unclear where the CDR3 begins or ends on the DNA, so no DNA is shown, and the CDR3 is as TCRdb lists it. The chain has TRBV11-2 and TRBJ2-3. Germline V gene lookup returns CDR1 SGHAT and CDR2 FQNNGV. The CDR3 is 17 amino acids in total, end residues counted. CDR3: CASSIYLCSVHPDTQYF.

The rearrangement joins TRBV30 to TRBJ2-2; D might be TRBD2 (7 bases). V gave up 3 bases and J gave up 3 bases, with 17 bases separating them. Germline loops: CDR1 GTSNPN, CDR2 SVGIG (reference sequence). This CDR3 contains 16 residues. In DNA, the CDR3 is TGTGCCTGGAGCCGGGGGGCTGCCGCTTACACCGGGGAGCTGTTTTTT. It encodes CAWSRGAAAYTGELFF. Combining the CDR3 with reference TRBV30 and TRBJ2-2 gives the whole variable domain SQTIHQWPATLVQPVGSPLSLECTVEGTSNPNLYWYRQAAGRGLQLLFYSVGIGQISSEVPQNLSASRPQDRQFILSSKKLLLSDSGFYLCAWSRGAAAYTGELFFGEGSRLTVL.

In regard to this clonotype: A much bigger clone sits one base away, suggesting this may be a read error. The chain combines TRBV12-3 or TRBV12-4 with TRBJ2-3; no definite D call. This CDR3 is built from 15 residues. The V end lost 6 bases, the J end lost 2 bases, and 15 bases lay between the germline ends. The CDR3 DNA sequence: TGTGCCAGCAGCCGGAGAGAGATAGCCACAGATACGCAGTATTTT. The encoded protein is CASSRREIATDTQYF.

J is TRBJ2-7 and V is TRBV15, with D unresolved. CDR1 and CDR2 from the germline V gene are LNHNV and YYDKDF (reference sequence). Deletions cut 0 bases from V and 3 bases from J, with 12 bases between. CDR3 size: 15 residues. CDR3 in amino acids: CATSRDRRADYEQYF. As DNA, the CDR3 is TGTGCCACCAGCAGAGATCGACGGGCGGACTACGAGCAGTACTTC.

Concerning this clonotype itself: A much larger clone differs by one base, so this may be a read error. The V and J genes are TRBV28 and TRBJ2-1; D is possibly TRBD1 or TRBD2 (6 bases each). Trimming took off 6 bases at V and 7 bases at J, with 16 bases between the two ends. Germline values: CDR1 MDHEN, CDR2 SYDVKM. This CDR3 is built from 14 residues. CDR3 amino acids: CASSIRGVGNEQFF. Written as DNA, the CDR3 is TGTGCCAGCAGCATTAGGGGGGTTGGGAATGAGCAGTTCTTC.

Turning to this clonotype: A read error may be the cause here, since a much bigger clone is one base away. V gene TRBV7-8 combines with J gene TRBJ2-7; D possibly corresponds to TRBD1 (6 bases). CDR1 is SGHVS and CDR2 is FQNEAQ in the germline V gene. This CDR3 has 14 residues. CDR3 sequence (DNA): TGTGTCAGCAGCTTAAACAGGGCACTCGCCGAGCAGTACTTC. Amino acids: CVSSLNRALAEQYF.

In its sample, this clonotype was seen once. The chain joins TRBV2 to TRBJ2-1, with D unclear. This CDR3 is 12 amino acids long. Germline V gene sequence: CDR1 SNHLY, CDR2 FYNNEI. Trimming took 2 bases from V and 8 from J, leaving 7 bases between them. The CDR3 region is CASSEQVHEQFF. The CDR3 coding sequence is TGTGCCAGCAGTGAACAGGTGCATGAGCAGTTCTTC.

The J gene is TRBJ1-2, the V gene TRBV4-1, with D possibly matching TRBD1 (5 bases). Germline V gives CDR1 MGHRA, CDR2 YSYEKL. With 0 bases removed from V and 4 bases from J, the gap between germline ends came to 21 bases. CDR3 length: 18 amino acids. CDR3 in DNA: TGCGCCAGCAGCCAAGATGCTGGTGGAGGGGCGGGGGTCTATGGCTACACCTTC. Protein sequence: CASSQDAGGGAGVYGYTF.

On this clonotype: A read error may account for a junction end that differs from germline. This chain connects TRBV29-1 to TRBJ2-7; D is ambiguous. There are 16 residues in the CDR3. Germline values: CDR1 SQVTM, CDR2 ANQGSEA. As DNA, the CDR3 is TGCAGCCCCATGACATCTGGGATCGGCACTCTCTACAAGCAGTACTTC. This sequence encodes CSPMTSGIGTLYKQYF.

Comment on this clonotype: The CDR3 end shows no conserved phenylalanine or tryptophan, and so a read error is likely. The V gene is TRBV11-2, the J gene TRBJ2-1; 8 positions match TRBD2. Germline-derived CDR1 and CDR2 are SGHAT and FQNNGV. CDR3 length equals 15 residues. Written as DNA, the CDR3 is TGTGCCAGCAGCGCTCTAGCGGGTGGGCCCAATGAACAGTTCTCC. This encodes CASSALAGGPNEQFS.

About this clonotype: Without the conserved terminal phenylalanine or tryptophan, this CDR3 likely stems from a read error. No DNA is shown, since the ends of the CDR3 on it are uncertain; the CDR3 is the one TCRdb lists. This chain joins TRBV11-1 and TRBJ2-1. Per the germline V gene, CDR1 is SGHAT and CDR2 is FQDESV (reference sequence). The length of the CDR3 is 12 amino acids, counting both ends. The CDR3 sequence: CASSLGWDEQLL.